Below, one TCR beta chain is given with its context. Its antigen is not identified. The primer mix had 60 Vbeta and 13 Jbeta primers. Assay used: immunoSEQ multiplex PCR; TCRdb lists only in-frame clones, some missing. The sample carries around 200,000 clones, around three quarters recorded once. Trimming took off 4 bases at V and 1 base at J, with 11 bases between the two ends. CDR3 length: 15 residues. Germline V gene sequence: CDR1 SNHLY, CDR2 FYNNEI. The data belong to a study of cytomegalovirus exposure and HLA in healthy donors. Study-level findings and limits: The authors listed approximately 150 TCR beta chains as cytomegalovirus-associated. When analyzed later, a missense DCLRE1C variant was found to be linked to TCR beta V- and J-gene trimming.

The origin of this receptor is a man aged 35 to 55 in good health and CMV-seronegative. This chain connects TRBV2 to TRBJ2-1; perhaps TRBD1 as D (6 bases). The specimen sequenced was PBMCs. The CDR3 sequence: CASSGGGRSYNEQFF. The CDR3 nucleotides read TGTGCCAGCAGTGGAGGGGGACGATCCTACAATGAGCAGTTCTTC.